The T cell receptor beta chain described here comes from a study of chemoradiotherapy in HPV16-positive cancers. Overall study: Candidate HPV-specific clones and shared TCR motifs came from two HPV16-positive patients. The study's findings and limits: Only a couple of HPV16-positive patients supplied the functional HPV-specificity definition. Non-HPV-specific T cells did not expand in tumors during treatment, whereas candidate HPV-specific clones and E7-related motifs did.

Repertoires were sampled repeatedly during chemoradiotherapy. For this clone: Its antigen remains unknown.

Repertoires were generated with immunoSEQ multiplex PCR, while TCRdb's copy carries only in-frame clones and drops some. The sample has 1,900 or so clones; roughly 80% are singletons. Germline values: CDR1 MNHEY, CDR2 SVGAGI. CDR3 length: 14 amino acids. The V gene end was trimmed by 2 bases and the J gene end by 6 bases; junction bases not matched to a gene: 5. The sample was tumor tissue, taken from a patient who underwent chemoradiotherapy. This chain uses TRBV6-5 with TRBJ1-2, with 8 bases lining up with TRBD1. This receptor was identified in a human donor with HPV-associated anogenital cancer. The CDR3 sequence is CASSYGTGHNGYTF. Here the CDR3 DNA reads TGTGCCAGCAGTTACGGGACAGGACATAATGGCTACACCTTC.